Presented here are 12 T cell receptor beta chains from one specimen sequenced in a study of blood T cell repertoires in COVID-19 (dated by TCRdb to between 2020 and 2021). Libraries were made using the immunoSEQ multiplex PCR assay. TCRdb retrieved this table from immuneACCESS and kept in-frame rearrangements only. Not all clones are present; in checked studies, unresolved V genes account for under half, and no reason is known for the remainder. Counted in this sample were hundreds of thousands of clones; around 88% of them appeared once. The ten largest clones represent approximately 4.2% of the sample. The sequenced material came from peripheral blood. The origin of the receptors is a man aged 35 to 55 with acute or convalescent COVID-19.

The chain employs TRBV6-5 and TRBJ2-3; TRBD2 aligns across 8 bases. V gave up 8 bases and J gave up 2 bases; unmatched junction bases: 6. The CDR3 has 14 residues. The V gene's germline CDR1 is MNHEY and CDR2 SVGAGI. CDR3 sequence: CASALGGATDTQYF. The CDR3 DNA reads as TGTGCCAGCGCCCTCGGGGGGGCCACAGATACGCAGTATTTT.

V and J are TRBV5-1 and TRBJ2-3, with 7 positions matching TRBD2. CDR1 and CDR2 (germline): SGHRS, YFSETQ. The length of the CDR3 is 15 residues. The V segment lost 1 base and the J segment 5 bases; nucleotides outside the gene matches: 7. The CDR3 DNA sequence: TGCGCCAGCAGCTTGTCGCGGGGGTGGATAGATACGCAGTATTTT. This codes for CASSLSRGWIDTQYF.

J is TRBJ1-2 and V is TRBV7-9, with a weak D call TRBD1 (6 bases). Germline V gene lookup returns CDR1 SEHNR and CDR2 FQNEAQ (reference sequence). This CDR3 is built from 15 residues. V dropped 7 bases and J dropped 2 bases, with 17 bases sitting between them. The DNA of the CDR3 is TGTGCCAGCACCCCGGAGGGAGGGGGAAACTATGGCTACACCTTC. Translating gives CASTPEGGGNYGYTF. The whole variable domain, remainder taken from reference TRBV7-9 and TRBJ1-2, is DTGVSQNPRHKITKRGQNVTFRCDPISEHNRLYWYRQTLGQGPEFLTYFQNEAQLEKSRLLSDRFSAERPKGSFSTLEIQRTEQGDSAMYLCASTPEGGGNYGYTFGSGTRLTVV.

This chain joins TRBV13 and TRBJ2-7; D gene ambiguous. Germline V gene sequence: CDR1 PRHDT, CDR2 FYEKMQ (reference sequence). Trimming left V 5 bases short and J 7 bases short, with 15 bases between. The CDR3 is made up of 13 amino acids. CDR3 coding DNA: TGTGCCAGCAGCCCCAATAACCTCGGGGAGCAGTACTTC. Protein sequence: CASSPNNLGEQYF.

The V call is TRBV14, the J call TRBJ1-1, with no clear D. The CDR3 runs 18 residues. CDR1 is SGHDN and CDR2 is FVKESK in the germline V gene. The V end lost 1 base, the J end lost 1 base, and 19 bases lay between the germline ends. CDR3 region: CASSQGLKSLNPNTEAFF. CDR3 DNA sequence: TGTGCCAGCAGCCAAGGTTTGAAAAGCCTTAACCCGAACACTGAAGCTTTCTTT.

The chain recombines TRBV5-1 with TRBJ2-1; 12 nucleotides match TRBD1. Trimming at V came to 3 bases and at J to 7 bases, leaving 8 bases not matched to a gene. Germline CDR1 reads SGHRS; CDR2 reads YFSETQ. The CDR3 totals 16 residues. Written as DNA, the CDR3 is TGCGCCAGCAGCTGGCCGCCGGGACAGGGGGCGAATGAGCAGTTCTTC. It yields the protein CASSWPPGQGANEQFF. Filled out from reference TRBV5-1 and TRBJ2-1, the complete variable domain reads KAGVTQTPRYLIKTRGQQVTLSCSPISGHRSVSWYQQTPGQGLQFLFEYFSETQRNKGNFPGRFSGRQFSNSRSEMNVSTLELGDSALYLCASSWPPGQGANEQFFGPGTRLTVL.

This clone was seen once. V gene TRBV11-3 combines with J gene TRBJ2-4; possibly TRBD1 for D (5 bases). Trimming shortened V by 5 bases and J by 0 bases, and 8 bases separated the two germline ends. Germline assignment: CDR1 SGHNT and CDR2 YENEEA. The CDR3 has 14 amino acids. CDR3 nucleotide sequence: TGTGCCAGCAGCGACAGACTAGCCAAAAACATTCAGTACTTC. Its protein product is CASSDRLAKNIQYF. Full variable domain (remainder filled in from reference TRBV11-3 and TRBJ2-4): EAGVVQSPRYKIIEKKQPVAFWCNPISGHNTLYWYLQNLGQGPELLIRYENEEAVDDSQLPKDRFSAERLKGVDSTLKIQPAELGDSAVYLCASSDRLAKNIQYFGAGTRLSVL.

The chain employs TRBV4-1 and TRBJ1-5; D gene ambiguous. V gave up 4 bases and J gave up 0 bases, with 10 bases separating them. This CDR3 has 15 residues. Germline V lookup: CDR1 MGHRA, CDR2 YSYEKL. CDR3 residues: CASSPSFLSNQPQHF. CDR3 nucleotides: TGCGCCAGCAGCCCGAGCTTCCTTAGCAATCAGCCCCAGCATTTT.

The CDR3 loop is CASRGVGIRNQPQHF. CDR3 DNA sequence: TGTGCCAGCAGGGGAGTAGGCATCCGGAATCAGCCCCAGCATTTT. This rearrangement joins TRBV6-5 to TRBJ1-5, with D unresolved. CDR3 length: 15 amino acids. Germline V gene lookup returns CDR1 MNHEY and CDR2 SVGAGI. Between the trimmed V and J ends, which lost 6 bases and 4 bases, there was a span of 16 bases.

This clone was seen a few times. The chain is built from TRBV11-2 and TRBJ2-7; possible D gene TRBD2, 6 bases. There are 15 residues in the CDR3. V lost 4 bases and J 0 bases, leaving 13 bases between the germline ends. Germline lookup yields CDR1 SGHAT and CDR2 FQNNGV. DNA of the CDR3: TGTGCCAGCAGCTGGGGGGACTCTAGCTCCTACGAGCAGTACTTC. Its translation: CASSWGDSSSYEQYF.

The rearrangement uses TRBV19 and TRBJ2-3, with 8 bases matching TRBD2. The J segment lost 6 bases and the V segment lost 2 bases, leaving 10 bases of the junction unmatched. Looked up from germline, CDR1 is LNHDA and CDR2 is SQIVND (reference sequence). The CDR3 is 16 residues long. The CDR3 region is CASSIRQRGRGDTQYF. As DNA, the CDR3 is TGTGCCAGTAGTATACGGCAGCGGGGGAGAGGGGATACGCAGTATTTT.

This chain uses TRBV28 with TRBJ1-2; no firm D call. The CDR3 is made up of 14 amino acids. Germline V CDR1 and CDR2: MDHEN, SYDVKM. V lost 6 bases, J lost 0 bases, and 11 bases lay in between. The CDR3 nucleotides are TGTGCCAGCAGATTCCGGGGTACTAACTATGGCTACACCTTC. This sequence encodes CASRFRGTNYGYTF.